This is a list of T cell receptor beta chains from one sample in a study of cytomegalovirus exposure and HLA in healthy donors. Generated by immunoSEQ multiplex PCR, the TCRdb table keeps only in-frame clones and is missing some. The table records about 160,000 clones, 88% of them present only once. Sequencing input: PBMCs. Receptors were obtained from a man aged 18 to 30 in good health and CMV-seronegative. The CDR3 runs from the conserved cysteine through the conserved F or W. Fields, in order: clone size, J gene, D gene, V gene, CDR3 DNA, CDR3 protein. The D gene is left open where the match is weak. Clone size is shown for a subset of rows, as once, few, many or a class of expanded clone.

clone_size: .
j_call: TRBJ2-3
d_call: TRBD1
v_call: TRBV6-5
cdr3_nt: TGTGCCAGCAGCGACAGGGGGAGGACAGATACGCAGTATTTT
cdr3_aa: CASSDRGRTDTQYF

clone_size: .
j_call: TRBJ1-5
d_call: TRBD1
v_call: TRBV2
cdr3_nt: TGTGCCAGCAGTGGACAGGGGGCGTCGTGGGGGGAGGATCAGCCCCAGCATTTT
cdr3_aa: CASSGQGASWGEDQPQHF

clone_size: once
j_call: TRBJ1-4
d_call: .
v_call: TRBV11-2
cdr3_nt: TGTGCCAGCAGCCTCGTCAGGGGCGGGGAAAAACTGTTTTTT
cdr3_aa: CASSLVRGGEKLFF

clone_size: .
j_call: TRBJ1-1
d_call: .
v_call: TRBV5-1
cdr3_nt: TGCGCCAGCAGCTTGGACCCGGGAGAGAAGACTGAAGCTTTCTTT
cdr3_aa: CASSLDPGEKTEAFF

clone_size: .
j_call: TRBJ2-3
d_call: TRBD2
v_call: TRBV29-1
cdr3_nt: TGCAGCGTTGAGATAGCGGGAGAAGATACGCAGTATTTT
cdr3_aa: CSVEIAGEDTQYF

clone_size: .
j_call: TRBJ2-7
d_call: TRBD1
v_call: TRBV11-3
cdr3_nt: TGTGCCAGCAGCTGGGACAGGGTGGGGGAGCAGTACTTC
cdr3_aa: CASSWDRVGEQYF

clone_size: .
j_call: TRBJ2-7
d_call: TRBD2
v_call: TRBV7-2
cdr3_nt: TGTGCCAGCGGCATAGCGGGAGGTCGGGAGCAGTACTTC
cdr3_aa: CASGIAGGREQYF

clone_size: few
j_call: TRBJ2-7
d_call: TRBD1
v_call: TRBV7-2
cdr3_nt: TGTGCCAGCAGCTCGGCCGGGACAGATCTTTACGAGCAGTACTTC
cdr3_aa: CASSSAGTDLYEQYF

clone_size: .
j_call: TRBJ2-1
d_call: TRBD2
v_call: TRBV5-1
cdr3_nt: TGCGCCAGCAGCCCAGGATGGGGCGGGAGCTCCTACAATGAGCAGTTCTTC
cdr3_aa: CASSPGWGGSSYNEQFF

clone_size: .
j_call: TRBJ2-3
d_call: .
v_call: TRBV4-1
cdr3_nt: TGCGCCAGCCGGAGGGGGGGCGTCCGGGCAGATACGCAGTATTTT
cdr3_aa: CASRRGGVRADTQYF

clone_size: .
j_call: TRBJ1-4
d_call: .
v_call: TRBV9
cdr3_nt: TGTGCCAGCAGCGCTACCGGGAACAGCCTTTCTAATGAAAAACTGTTTTTT
cdr3_aa: CASSATGNSLSNEKLFF

clone_size: .
j_call: TRBJ1-2
d_call: .
v_call: TRBV11-2
cdr3_nt: TGTGCCAGCAGGATCCACCGCTTTGAGGGAGGCTACACCTTC
cdr3_aa: CASRIHRFEGGYTF

clone_size: .
j_call: TRBJ2-7
d_call: .
v_call: TRBV21-1
cdr3_nt: TGTGCCAGCCACTACTACGAGCAGTACTTC
cdr3_aa: CASHYYEQYF

clone_size: .
j_call: TRBJ1-1
d_call: TRBD1
v_call: TRBV28
cdr3_nt: TGTGCCAGCCGCTCGCCGGACAGGGTGAACACTGAAGCTTTCTTT
cdr3_aa: CASRSPDRVNTEAFF

clone_size: .
j_call: TRBJ2-1
d_call: .
v_call: TRBV18
cdr3_nt: TGTGCCAGCTCGCCAGGACAGTCCTCCTACAATGAGCAGTTCTTC
cdr3_aa: CASSPGQSSYNEQFF

clone_size: .
j_call: TRBJ1-1
d_call: TRBD1
v_call: TRBV5-1
cdr3_nt: TGCGCCAGCAGCCCCGGTGGGGACAGCCTTGAAGCTTTCTTT
cdr3_aa: CASSPGGDSLEAFF

clone_size: .
j_call: TRBJ2-5
d_call: TRBD2
v_call: TRBV6-1
cdr3_nt: TGTGCCAGCAGTGAACTCCCCCCCCCGCTAGCGGGAGGGCGAGAGACCCAGTACTTC
cdr3_aa: CASSELPPPLAGGRETQYF

clone_size: .
j_call: TRBJ1-4
d_call: .
v_call: TRBV14
cdr3_nt: TGTGCCAGCAGCTTGAGGGCGTCAACTAATGAAAAACTGTTTTTT
cdr3_aa: CASSLRASTNEKLFF

clone_size: .
j_call: TRBJ1-1
d_call: TRBD1
v_call: TRBV11-2
cdr3_nt: TGTGCCAGCAGCCGAGGCGGGACAGCGTACACTGAAGCTTTCTTT
cdr3_aa: CASSRGGTAYTEAFF

clone_size: .
j_call: TRBJ1-2
d_call: TRBD1
v_call: TRBV7-8
cdr3_nt: TGTGCCAGCAGCTCCGAACCTCCGGGACAGGGGAGAAACTATGGCTACACCTTC
cdr3_aa: CASSSEPPGQGRNYGYTF

clone_size: .
j_call: TRBJ1-5
d_call: .
v_call: TRBV2
cdr3_nt: TGTGCCAGCAGTGGGCAGGGGAATAGCAATCAGCCCCAGCATTTT
cdr3_aa: CASSGQGNSNQPQHF

clone_size: .
j_call: TRBJ2-1
d_call: .
v_call: TRBV5-4
cdr3_nt: TGTGCCAGCAGCTTGGGCGGCGGGGGCACCAATGAGCAGTTCTTC
cdr3_aa: CASSLGGGGTNEQFF

clone_size: .
j_call: TRBJ2-3
d_call: .
v_call: TRBV11-2
cdr3_nt: TGTGCCAGCAGCTTTGACATCTCCGATACGCAGTATTTT
cdr3_aa: CASSFDISDTQYF

clone_size: .
j_call: TRBJ1-2
d_call: TRBD1
v_call: TRBV10-2
cdr3_nt: TGCGCCAGCAGGCCGGGACAGTGGGGCGGCTACACCTTC
cdr3_aa: CASRPGQWGGYTF

clone_size: .
j_call: TRBJ2-2
d_call: TRBD2
v_call: TRBV5-4
cdr3_nt: TGTGCCAGCAGCACTATTAGCGGGGCCCGAAAGGCCGGGGAGCTGTTTTTT
cdr3_aa: CASSTISGARKAGELFF

clone_size: few
j_call: TRBJ1-2
d_call: .
v_call: TRBV7-2
cdr3_nt: TGTGCCAGCAGCTTAGCCCCTCAGGGAATATATGGCTACACCTTC
cdr3_aa: CASSLAPQGIYGYTF

clone_size: .
j_call: TRBJ2-5
d_call: .
v_call: TRBV11-3
cdr3_nt: TGTGCCAGCAGCTTAGGGGCTCTGGACAGCCGTCAAGAGACCCAGTACTTC
cdr3_aa: CASSLGALDSRQETQYF

clone_size: .
j_call: TRBJ1-2
d_call: .
v_call: TRBV6-5
cdr3_nt: TGTGCCAGCAGTTACTCGAGCGGCCCCTATGGCTACACCTTC
cdr3_aa: CASSYSSGPYGYTF

clone_size: .
j_call: TRBJ2-7
d_call: TRBD1
v_call: TRBV27
cdr3_nt: TGTGCCAGCCACACCCTGACAGGGGCGGAGGAGCAGTACTTC
cdr3_aa: CASHTLTGAEEQYF

clone_size: once
j_call: TRBJ1-1
d_call: .
v_call: TRBV27
cdr3_nt: TGTGCCAGCAGTTTATCGAGGCAGAACACTGAAGCTTTCTTT
cdr3_aa: CASSLSRQNTEAFF

clone_size: .
j_call: TRBJ1-5
d_call: .
v_call: TRBV5-5
cdr3_nt: TGTGCCAGCAGCCTGGAAGGAGGTAATCAGCCCCAGCATTTT
cdr3_aa: CASSLEGGNQPQHF

clone_size: .
j_call: TRBJ1-3
d_call: TRBD1
v_call: TRBV5-1
cdr3_nt: TGCGCCAGCAGCGCCCAAAAGTCGGACAGGGAAGCGAACACCATATATTTT
cdr3_aa: CASSAQKSDREANTIYF

clone_size: .
j_call: TRBJ1-2
d_call: .
v_call: TRBV19
cdr3_nt: TGTGCCAGTAGTGAGACAGCTAGTGGCTACACCTTC
cdr3_aa: CASSETASGYTF

clone_size: .
j_call: TRBJ2-4
d_call: .
v_call: TRBV10-1
cdr3_nt: TGCGCCAGCAGTGATCAGACTCTCGGGGTTAAAAACATTCAGTACTTC
cdr3_aa: CASSDQTLGVKNIQYF

clone_size: .
j_call: TRBJ2-1
d_call: TRBD2
v_call: TRBV9
cdr3_nt: TGTGCCAGCAGCGACTCCGGGACTAGCGGGGGTGAGCAGTTCTTC
cdr3_aa: CASSDSGTSGGEQFF

clone_size: .
j_call: TRBJ2-1
d_call: TRBD2
v_call: TRBV7-9
cdr3_nt: TGTGCCAGCAGCTATATGCGGGAGAGCTACAATGAGCAGTTCTTC
cdr3_aa: CASSYMRESYNEQFF

clone_size: .
j_call: TRBJ2-6
d_call: .
v_call: TRBV2
cdr3_nt: TGTGCCAGCAGGGGGAGGACCGTCAAATCTGGGGCCAACGTCCTGACTTTC
cdr3_aa: CASRGRTVKSGANVLTF

clone_size: .
j_call: TRBJ1-2
d_call: .
v_call: TRBV18
cdr3_nt: TGTGCCAGCTCACCAGGACAGACTAACTATGGCTACACCTTC
cdr3_aa: CASSPGQTNYGYTF

clone_size: .
j_call: TRBJ2-2
d_call: .
v_call: TRBV27
cdr3_nt: TGTGCCAGCAGTCCAAAACTCTATGCCGGGGAGCTGTTTTTT
cdr3_aa: CASSPKLYAGELFF

clone_size: .
j_call: TRBJ2-2
d_call: .
v_call: TRBV7-2
cdr3_nt: TGTGCCAGCAGCTCGAGACAGGATGGCGGGGAGCTGTTTTTT
cdr3_aa: CASSSRQDGGELFF

clone_size: many
j_call: TRBJ1-2
d_call: TRBD1
v_call: TRBV6-5
cdr3_nt: TGTGCCAGCAGTCCGGGACAGGGGAATGGCTACACCTTC
cdr3_aa: CASSPGQGNGYTF

clone_size: .
j_call: TRBJ1-3
d_call: .
v_call: TRBV5-1
cdr3_nt: TGCGCCAGCAGCCCAGTGGAAAGCGGCTCTGGAAACACCATATATTTT
cdr3_aa: CASSPVESGSGNTIYF

clone_size: .
j_call: TRBJ1-5
d_call: .
v_call: TRBV7-9
cdr3_nt: TGTGCCAGCAGCTTAGGTGTCGAGCCCCAGCATTTT
cdr3_aa: CASSLGVEPQHF

clone_size: .
j_call: TRBJ2-2
d_call: TRBD2
v_call: TRBV4-1
cdr3_nt: TGCGCCAGCAGCCAAGTCCGGTATAGCGGGGGGCGAGACACCGGGGAGCTGTTTTTT
cdr3_aa: CASSQVRYSGGRDTGELFF

clone_size: .
j_call: TRBJ2-3
d_call: .
v_call: TRBV30
cdr3_nt: TGTGCCTGGAGTGTAGGGGCGGTTAGCACAGATACGCAGTATTTT
cdr3_aa: CAWSVGAVSTDTQYF

clone_size: .
j_call: TRBJ2-5
d_call: TRBD2
v_call: TRBV27
cdr3_nt: TGTGCCAGCAGTCCGGGGACTAGCGGGGACCCCGCGGGCGAGACCCAGTACTTC
cdr3_aa: CASSPGTSGDPAGETQYF

clone_size: .
j_call: TRBJ2-7
d_call: .
v_call: TRBV5-6
cdr3_nt: TGTGCCAGCAGCTTTGGGACATCCTACGAGCAGTACTTC
cdr3_aa: CASSFGTSYEQYF

clone_size: .
j_call: TRBJ1-1
d_call: TRBD1
v_call: TRBV18
cdr3_nt: TGTGCCAGCTCACCCTCGACAGGGGGATGGAACACTGAAGCTTTCTTT
cdr3_aa: CASSPSTGGWNTEAFF

clone_size: .
j_call: TRBJ1-6
d_call: TRBD1
v_call: TRBV27
cdr3_nt: TGTGCCAGCAGTTTAATCGTGGGACAGGTAATTCGACCCCTCCACTTT
cdr3_aa: CASSLIVGQVIRPLHF

clone_size: .
j_call: TRBJ1-5
d_call: .
v_call: TRBV28
cdr3_nt: TGTGCCAGCATTACCAGCGGGGGGTTCTATCAGCCCCAGCATTTT
cdr3_aa: CASITSGGFYQPQHF

clone_size: .
j_call: TRBJ1-2
d_call: .
v_call: TRBV5-6
cdr3_nt: TGTGCCAGCAGCTTACGAGGGTTTCGTGGTGGCTACACCTTC
cdr3_aa: CASSLRGFRGGYTF

clone_size: .
j_call: TRBJ1-3
d_call: TRBD1
v_call: TRBV6-6
cdr3_nt: TGTGCCAGCAGTCCCCCAGGGGGCCCTGGAAACACCATATATTTT
cdr3_aa: CASSPPGGPGNTIYF

clone_size: .
j_call: TRBJ2-5
d_call: .
v_call: TRBV10-3
cdr3_nt: TGTGCCATCAAGGGGGGTGAGACTAGCATAGAGACCCAGTACTTC
cdr3_aa: CAIKGGETSIETQYF